These 13 T cell receptor beta chains were all obtained from the same sample, sequenced in a study of T-cell memory formation after mild COVID-19. TCRdb analysed the 5' RACE reads with MiXCR anew, one entry per CDR3 protein. The sample holds a few hundred thousand distinct CDR3 sequences, over 8.5% seen once. The specimen was PBMCs or a T cell subset sorted from them (not recorded which). Receptors were obtained from a man aged 18 to 35 who had mild COVID-19 (a few samples of this study predate the infection). Cell type and time point are not known.

There are a few counts of this clonotype. This chain uses TRBV9 with TRBJ1-4; 12 bases are shared with TRBD1. The V segment lost 4 bases and the J segment 8 bases; nucleotides outside the gene matches: 12. The CDR3 runs 17 residues. Looked up from germline, CDR1 is SGDLS and CDR2 is YYNGEE. The CDR3 region has the DNA TGTGCCAGCAGCCCGGGACAGGGGGCGCCGGTAGCCGAAAAACTGTTTTTT. It specifies CASSPGQGAPVAEKLFF.

This clonotype was counted only a few times. V usage is TRBV29-1 and J usage is TRBJ2-7; possible D gene TRBD1, 5 bases. CDR1 is SQVTM, CDR2 ANQGSEA, per germline. CDR3 length: 11 residues. V was cut by 6 bases and J by 0 bases, with 6 bases left in between. The CDR3 region has the DNA TGCAGCGTAGGGGACTCCTACGAGCAGTACTTC. This encodes CSVGDSYEQYF.

The chain recombines TRBV24-1 with TRBJ2-2; D might be TRBD1 (5 bases). The V gene lost 5 bases and the J gene lost 5 bases, with 11 bases spanning the gap. CDR1 is KGHDR and CDR2 is SFDVKD in the germline V gene. The CDR3 is 14 amino acids. The CDR3 spells CATSVQASTGELFF. The DNA of the CDR3 is TGTGCCACCAGTGTACAGGCCAGTACCGGGGAGCTGTTTTTT.

Only a few counts were recorded for this clonotype. This sequence joins TRBV7-6 and TRBJ1-2; D perhaps matches TRBD1 (6 bases). This CDR3 contains 17 residues. Looked up from germline, CDR1 is SGHVS and CDR2 is FNYEAQ. The germline V and J ends were trimmed by 4 bases and 0 bases, with 18 bases remaining between them. The DNA for the CDR3 is TGTGCCAGCAGCTCCCCAAACAGGGACGGATCTAACTATGGCTACACCTTC. Amino acid sequence: CASSSPNRDGSNYGYTF.

This clonotype was detected only a few times. The genes are TRBV15 and TRBJ2-7, with 8 bases identical to TRBD2. V lost 0 bases and J lost 3; bases outside the gene matches: 4. Germline CDR1 and CDR2: LNHNV and YYDKDF (reference sequence). The CDR3 totals 15 residues. The CDR3 reads CATSREIRGGYEQYF. Written as DNA, the CDR3 is TGTGCCACCAGCAGAGAGATTCGGGGGGGCTACGAGCAGTACTTC. Looking up the rest from reference TRBV15 and TRBJ2-7 gives the full variable domain: DAMVIQNPRYQVTQFGKPVTLSCSQTLNHNVMYWYQQKSSQAPKLLFHYYDKDFNNEADTPDNFQSRRPNTSFCFLDIRSPGLGDTAMYLCATSREIRGGYEQYFGPGTRLTVT.

This chain links TRBV7-3 with TRBJ1-1; D is possibly TRBD1 (5 bases). Germline loops: CDR1 SGHTA, CDR2 FQGTGA. The V end lost 7 bases, the J end lost 3 bases, and 9 bases lay between the germline ends. The CDR3 covers 12 residues. The CDR3 sequence is CASTPGDTEAFF. The CDR3 DNA is TGTGCCAGCACCCCGGGGGACACTGAAGCTTTCTTT. The variable domain in full, completed from reference TRBV7-3 and TRBJ1-1, reads GAGVSQTPSNKVTEKGKYVELRCDPISGHTALYWYRQSLGQGPEFLIYFQGTGAADDSGLPNDRFFAVRPEGSVSTLKIQRTERGDSAVYLCASTPGDTEAFFGQGTRLTVV.

This clonotype was counted a few times. This rearrangement joins TRBV5-4 to TRBJ2-4; unclear D gene. CDR1 is SGHNT, CDR2 YYREEE, per germline (reference sequence). The CDR3 is 15 residues long. Between the trimmed V and J ends, which lost 1 base and 0 bases, there was a span of 8 bases. DNA for the CDR3: TGTGCCAGCAGCTTGCTCCCCCTAGCCAAAAACATTCAGTACTTC. Encoded protein: CASSLLPLAKNIQYF.

This clonotype showed up many times. The genes are TRBV27 and TRBJ1-1; no clear D. This CDR3 spans 11 amino acids. Germline V CDR1 and CDR2: MNHEY, SMNVEV (reference sequence). Deletions cut 8 bases from V and 6 bases from J, with 10 bases between. The CDR3 DNA sequence: TGTGCCAGCGGCGCGTCCGCTGAAGCTTTCTTT. Amino acid sequence: CASGASAEAFF.

The V gene is TRBV20-1, the J gene TRBJ1-5; D remains unclear. This CDR3 region has 15 residues. The V and J ends lost 0 bases and 11 bases respectively, with 20 bases between them. Germline V lookup: CDR1 DFQATT, CDR2 SNEGSKA (reference sequence). The CDR3 spells CSAREMETGQMAQHF. The CDR3 DNA is TGCAGTGCTAGAGAAATGGAAACGGGCCAAATGGCCCAGCATTTT.

J is TRBJ1-5 and V is TRBV20-1; 10 bases agree with TRBD1. CDR3 length: 14 residues. CDR1 DFQATT and CDR2 SNEGSKA come from the germline V gene (reference sequence). V shed 3 bases, J shed 8 bases, and the junction held 7 bases outside the gene matches. Written as DNA, the CDR3 is TGCAGTGCTAGTGAGGGGACAGGGGAAAAGCCCCAGCATTTT. It codes for CSASEGTGEKPQHF.

There are many counts of this clonotype. The J gene is TRBJ2-3, the V gene TRBV7-9; no reliable D call. V was clipped by 5 bases and J by 2 bases, with 11 bases between them. From germline, CDR1 is SEHNR and CDR2 FQNEAQ (reference sequence). This CDR3 is 14 amino acids long. CDR3 DNA: TGTGCCAGCAGCGTCAGTCAAGCCACAGATACGCAGTATTTT. This translates into CASSVSQATDTQYF.

Many counts were recorded for this clonotype. The chain employs TRBV5-1 and TRBJ2-1; no firm D call. This CDR3 has 16 amino acids. CDR1 and CDR2 from the germline V gene are SGHRS and YFSETQ. V lost 7 bases and J lost 5, with 22 bases in between. Written as DNA, the CDR3 is TGCGCCAGCTGCCTTTACCGGGCCTCTTCCAACAATGAGCAGTTCTTC. Protein product: CASCLYRASSNNEQFF.

This clonotype was seen only a few times. V usage is TRBV7-3 and J usage is TRBJ2-7; 13 nucleotides agree with TRBD2. Germline V gene sequence: CDR1 SGHTA, CDR2 FQGTGA. J gave up 2 bases and V 5 bases, and 3 bases lay outside the gene matches. CDR3 size: 15 residues. The DNA of the CDR3 is TGTGCCAGCAGCATGGGACTAGCGGGGCCCTACGAGCAGTACTTC. This codes for CASSMGLAGPYEQYF.